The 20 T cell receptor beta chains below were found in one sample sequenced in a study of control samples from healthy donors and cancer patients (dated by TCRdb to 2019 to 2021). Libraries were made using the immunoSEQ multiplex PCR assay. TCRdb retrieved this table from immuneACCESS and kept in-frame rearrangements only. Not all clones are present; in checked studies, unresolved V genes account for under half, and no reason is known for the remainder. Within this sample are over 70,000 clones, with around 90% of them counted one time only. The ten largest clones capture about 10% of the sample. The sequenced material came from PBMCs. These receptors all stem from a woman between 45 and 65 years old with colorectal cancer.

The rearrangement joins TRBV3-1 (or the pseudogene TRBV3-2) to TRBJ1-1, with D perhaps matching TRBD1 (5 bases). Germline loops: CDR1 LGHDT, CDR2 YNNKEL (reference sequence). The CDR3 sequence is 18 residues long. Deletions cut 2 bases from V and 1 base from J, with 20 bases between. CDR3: CASSQRAGRGPSNTEAFF. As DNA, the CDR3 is TGTGCCAGCAGCCAACGCGCAGGTAGGGGACCTTCGAACACTGAAGCTTTCTTT.

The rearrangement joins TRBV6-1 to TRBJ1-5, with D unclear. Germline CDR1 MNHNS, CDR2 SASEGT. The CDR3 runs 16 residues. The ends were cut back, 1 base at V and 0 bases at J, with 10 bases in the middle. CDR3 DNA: TGTGCCAGCAGTGAAGATGGACGTTATAGCAATCAGCCCCAGCATTTT. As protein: CASSEDGRYSNQPQHF.

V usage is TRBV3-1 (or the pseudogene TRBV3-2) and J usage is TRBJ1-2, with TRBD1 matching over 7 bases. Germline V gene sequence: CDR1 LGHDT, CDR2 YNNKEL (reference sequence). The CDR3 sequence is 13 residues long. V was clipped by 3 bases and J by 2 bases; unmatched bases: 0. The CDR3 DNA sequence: TGTGCCAGCAGCCAGGGACAGAACTATGGCTACACCTTC. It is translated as CASSQGQNYGYTF.

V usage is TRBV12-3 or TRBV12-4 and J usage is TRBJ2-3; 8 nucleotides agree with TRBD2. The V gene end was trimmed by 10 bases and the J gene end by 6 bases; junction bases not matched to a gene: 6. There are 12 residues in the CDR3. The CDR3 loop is CATRGGADTQYF. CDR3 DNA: TGTGCCACACGGGGGGGGGCGGATACGCAGTATTTT.

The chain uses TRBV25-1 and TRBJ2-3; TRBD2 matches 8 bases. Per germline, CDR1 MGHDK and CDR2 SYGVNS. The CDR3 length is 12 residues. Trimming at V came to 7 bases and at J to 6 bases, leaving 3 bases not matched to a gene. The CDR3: CASTRGGDTQYF. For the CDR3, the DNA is TGTGCCAGCACCCGGGGGGGGGATACGCAGTATTTT.

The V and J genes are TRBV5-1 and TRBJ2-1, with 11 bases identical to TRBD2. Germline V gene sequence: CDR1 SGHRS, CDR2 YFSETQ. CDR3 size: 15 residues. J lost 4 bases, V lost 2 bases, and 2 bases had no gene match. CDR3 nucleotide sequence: TGCGCCAGCAGCTTTAGCGGGGGGGGTTACAATGAGCAGTTCTTC. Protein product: CASSFSGGGYNEQFF.

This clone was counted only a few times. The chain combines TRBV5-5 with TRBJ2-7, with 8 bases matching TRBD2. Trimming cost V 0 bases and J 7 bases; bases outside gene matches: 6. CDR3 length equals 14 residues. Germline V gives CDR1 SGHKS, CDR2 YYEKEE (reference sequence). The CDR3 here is CASSLAGGANEQYV. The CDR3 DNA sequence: TGTGCCAGCAGCTTGGCCGGGGGGGCCAATGAGCAGTACGTC.

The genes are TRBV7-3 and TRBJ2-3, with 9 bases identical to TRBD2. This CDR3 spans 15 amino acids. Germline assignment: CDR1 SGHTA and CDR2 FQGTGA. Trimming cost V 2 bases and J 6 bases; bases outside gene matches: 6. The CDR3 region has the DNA TGTGCCAGCAGCTTATCTGCGGGGGGGCCCGATACGCAGTATTTT. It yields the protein CASSLSAGGPDTQYF.

CDR3 nucleotide sequence: TGTGCCAGCAGCGTCACAGGGGGCTACACCGGGGAGCTGTTTTTT. It translates to CASSVTGGYTGELFF. The chain employs TRBV7-2 and TRBJ2-2; 9 bases align to TRBD1. The CDR3 consists of 15 residues. The junction had 4 bases not matched to a gene; V was cut back by 5 bases and J by 3 bases. CDR1 is SGHTA and CDR2 is FQGNSA in the germline V gene.

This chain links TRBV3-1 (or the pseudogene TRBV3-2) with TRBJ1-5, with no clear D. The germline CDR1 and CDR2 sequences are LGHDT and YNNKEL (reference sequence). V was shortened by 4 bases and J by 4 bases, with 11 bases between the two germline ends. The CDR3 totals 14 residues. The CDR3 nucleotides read TGTGCCAGCAGCCCGCGGGCGATTAATCAGCCCCAGCATTTT. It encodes CASSPRAINQPQHF.

CDR3 loop: CASLSQGYTEAFF. CDR3 bases: TGTGCCAGCCTCTCGCAGGGGTACACTGAAGCTTTCTTT. The chain couples TRBV6-5 to TRBJ1-1, with D maybe TRBD1 (6 bases). Germline V lookup: CDR1 MNHEY, CDR2 SVGAGI. The CDR3 covers 13 residues. The V gene lost 8 bases and the J gene lost 3 bases, with 13 bases spanning the gap.

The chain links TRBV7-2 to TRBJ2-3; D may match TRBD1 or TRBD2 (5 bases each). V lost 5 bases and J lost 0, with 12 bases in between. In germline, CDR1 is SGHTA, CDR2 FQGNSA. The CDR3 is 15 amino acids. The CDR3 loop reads CASSRDGASTDTQYF. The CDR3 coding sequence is TGTGCCAGCAGCAGGGACGGTGCTAGCACAGATACGCAGTATTTT. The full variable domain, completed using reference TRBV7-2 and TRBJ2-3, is GAGVSQSPSNKVTEKGKDVELRCDPISGHTALYWYRQSLGQGLEFLIYFQGNSAPDKSGLPSDRFSAERTGGSVSTLTIQRTQQEDSAVYLCASSRDGASTDTQYFGPGTRLTVL.

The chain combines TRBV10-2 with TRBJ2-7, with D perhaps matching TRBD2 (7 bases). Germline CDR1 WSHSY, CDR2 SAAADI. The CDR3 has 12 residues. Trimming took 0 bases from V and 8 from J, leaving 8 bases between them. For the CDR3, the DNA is TGCGCCAGCAGTGAGTCGGGGGGGCAGCAGTACGTC. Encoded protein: CASSESGGQQYV.

The CDR3 coding sequence is TGTGCCAGCAGCTTACAGGGGTCTGGAAACACCATATATTTT. It yields the protein CASSLQGSGNTIYF. The V gene is TRBV7-2, the J gene TRBJ1-3, with D possibly TRBD1 on 6 matching bases. The V gene lost 2 bases and the J gene lost 1 base, with 6 bases spanning the gap. The CDR3 is 14 amino acids. Germline V gene data show CDR1 as SGHTA and CDR2 as FQGNSA.

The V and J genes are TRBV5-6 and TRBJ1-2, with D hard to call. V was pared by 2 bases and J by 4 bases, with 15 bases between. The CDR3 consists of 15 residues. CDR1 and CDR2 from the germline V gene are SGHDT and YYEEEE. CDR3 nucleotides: TGTGCCAGCAGCTTTGGGGTGGGTTATGGCTATGGCTACACCTTC. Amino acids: CASSFGVGYGYGYTF.

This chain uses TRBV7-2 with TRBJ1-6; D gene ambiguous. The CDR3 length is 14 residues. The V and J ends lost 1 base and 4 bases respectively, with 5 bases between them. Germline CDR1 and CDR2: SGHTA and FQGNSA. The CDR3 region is CASSLESYNSPLHF. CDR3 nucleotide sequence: TGTGCCAGCAGCTTAGAATCTTATAATTCACCCCTCCACTTT.

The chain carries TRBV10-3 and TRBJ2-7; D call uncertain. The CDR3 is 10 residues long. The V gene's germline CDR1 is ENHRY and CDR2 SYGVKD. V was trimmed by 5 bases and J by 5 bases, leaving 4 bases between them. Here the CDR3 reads CAISLNEQYV. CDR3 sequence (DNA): TGTGCCATCAGTCTGAACGAGCAGTACGTC.

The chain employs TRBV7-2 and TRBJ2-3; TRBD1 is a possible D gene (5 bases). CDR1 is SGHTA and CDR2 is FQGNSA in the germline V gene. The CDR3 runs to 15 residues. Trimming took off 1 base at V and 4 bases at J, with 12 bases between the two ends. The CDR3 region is CASSLGGAGADTQYF. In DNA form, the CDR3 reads TGTGCCAGCAGCTTAGGGGGCGCTGGGGCAGATACGCAGTATTTT.

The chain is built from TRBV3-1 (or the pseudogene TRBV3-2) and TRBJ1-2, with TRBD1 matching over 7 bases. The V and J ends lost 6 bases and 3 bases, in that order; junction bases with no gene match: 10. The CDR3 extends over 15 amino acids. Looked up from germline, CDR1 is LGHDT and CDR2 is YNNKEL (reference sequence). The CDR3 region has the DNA TGTGCCAGCAGTCTCGGGGACAGCCGATACTATGGCTACACCTTC. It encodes CASSLGDSRYYGYTF.

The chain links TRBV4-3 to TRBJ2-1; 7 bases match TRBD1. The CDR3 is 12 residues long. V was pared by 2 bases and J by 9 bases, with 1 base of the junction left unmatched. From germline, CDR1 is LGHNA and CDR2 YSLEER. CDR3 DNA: TGCGCCAGCAGCCAATCAGGGGGTGAGCAGTTCTTC. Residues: CASSQSGGEQFF.